The T cell receptor beta chain under discussion was sequenced for a study of blood T cells in healthy people across ages (dated by TCRdb to the mid-2010s). For the wider study: In model experiments, roughly one uniquely barcoded TCR beta cDNA molecule per two T cells was captured by template switching. Using deep sequencing normalized with unique cDNA molecular identifiers, the study measured how TCR beta repertoire diversity changes with age. The donors were split into four age groups: young (average around 15 years), middle-aged (roughly 39), aged (approximately 59) and long-lived (about 74). Using the same blood draw, the study looked at two additional independent replicas of 1 million unique cDNA reads for two donors, one aged 18 to 30 and the other aged 80 or older. Donors of different ages were randomly distributed across sequencing lanes to avoid experimental bias. The investigation overall reported the following: Estimates of total diversity based on one million sequenced T cells were regarded as lower bounds and as underestimates. Compared with the aged group, the long-lived group had more naive CD4+ T cells, fewer expanded clones and increased TCR diversity, a pattern suggesting age selection. As age increased, observed TCR beta diversity per million T cells dropped in a roughly linear way, and a significant reduction was already evident by age roughly 36. The CMV infection status of donors was not known, potentially confounding age-related changes in expanded clonotypes. Bulk unsorted PBMC profiling prevented conclusive comparison of naive and antigen-experienced compartments. Observed TCR beta diversity correlated strongly with the percentage of naive T cells measured by flow cytometry.

V is reduced by 1 base and J by 8 bases, leaving a spacing of 12 bases between them. Reading the germline V gene gives CDR1 SGHAT and CDR2 FQNNGV. CDR3 length: 14 amino acids, cysteine to phenylalanine. Just the 42-base CDR3 DNA is kept, in frame starting at base 1. Library preparation used 5' RACE. The listed sequencing device is Illumina HiSeq 2500. A second PCR of roughly 6 to 11 cycles was run with a J-beta primer mix and a sample-barcoded 5' primer. A template-switch 5' adaptor carrying 12 random nucleotides introduced a unique molecular identifier onto each TCR beta cDNA molecule. At least 2.5 million CDR3-containing paired-end reads were obtained from each sample. First-strand cDNA synthesis was performed from all RNA using the Mint cDNA synthesis kit, with priming by a TRBC-specific oligonucleotide. Following uracil-DNA glycosylase treatment, all cDNA underwent a first 18-cycle PCR with the universal primers M1SS and BC2_uni_R. In the source study's methods: Each sample was normalized by randomly selecting 1 million high-quality reads, each carrying a distinct molecular identifier. Instead of being binned into consensus sequences, reads with shared molecular identifiers were discarded. MiTCR, set to a Q25 quality threshold and the strictest error-elimination algorithm, was used for CDR3 identification, clonotype clustering and error correction. A nonparametric unseen species model with Euler transformation was used to estimate a lower bound on total TCR beta diversity. TCRdb trimmed the raw reads at Q25, called clones with MiXCR and kept productive beta chains. For every CDR3 protein sequence, its rows merge into one entry that carries the most common genes and DNA. The V and J calls here are based on TCRdb, not the publication. In all, the sample holds about 1,400,000 distinct CDR3 sequences, and 59% of those were seen once. The leading ten clones occupy 6.5% to 8.5% of the sample.

Details on this clonotype: No cognate antigen has been identified for it. No per-base quality is available; no much larger clone lies one base away.

The 40 or so donors, aged about 6 to 95 years, were systemically healthy Caucasian individuals from Russia. Each donor gave around 9 milliliters of peripheral blood, collected into EDTA-treated Vacutainer tubes. Ficoll-Paque density-gradient centrifugation was used to isolate PBMCs, with at least 7 million obtained per sample. Trizol reagent was used to extract total RNA from PBMCs, with at least 6 micrograms per sample. The percentages of naive CD45RAhigh/CD27high T cells were determined by flow cytometry on a PBMC aliquot from every donor. The source is a man between 18 and 29 years old in good health. The sequence links TRBV11-2 to TRBJ2-1; perhaps TRBD2 is the D gene, with 6 bases matching. Sequenced sample: blood. Read as DNA, the sequence is TGTGCCAGCAGCTTAGTGCGGGATGGCGATGAGCAGTTCTTC. It translates to CASSLVRDGDEQFF.